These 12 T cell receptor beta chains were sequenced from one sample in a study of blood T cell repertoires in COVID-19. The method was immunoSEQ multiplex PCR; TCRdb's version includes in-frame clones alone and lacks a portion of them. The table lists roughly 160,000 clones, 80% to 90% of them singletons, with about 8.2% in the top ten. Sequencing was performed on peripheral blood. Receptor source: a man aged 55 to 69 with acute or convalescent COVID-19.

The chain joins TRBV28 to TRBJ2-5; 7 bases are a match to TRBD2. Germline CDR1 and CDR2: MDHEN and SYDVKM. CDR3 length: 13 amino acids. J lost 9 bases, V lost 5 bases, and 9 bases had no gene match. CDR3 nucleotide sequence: TGTGCCAGCAGTCTGAGCAGGGAGGGAGCCCAGTACTTC. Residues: CASSLSREGAQYF. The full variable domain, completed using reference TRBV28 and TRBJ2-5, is DVKVTQSSRYLVKRTGEKVFLECVQDMDHENMFWYRQDPGLGLRLIYFSYDVKMKEKGDIPEGYSVSREKKERFSLILESASTNQTSMYLCASSLSREGAQYFGPGTRLLVL.

The CDR3 loop reads CASSPRSSGGLNYGYTF. The CDR3 DNA is TGCGCCAGCAGCCCCCGATCTAGCGGGGGCCTTAACTATGGCTACACCTTC. The chain uses TRBV5-1 and TRBJ1-2; weak D call: TRBD1 (6 bases). V was shortened by 4 bases and J by 1 base, with 20 bases between the two germline ends. The CDR3 contains 17 residues. Germline-derived CDR1 and CDR2 are SGHRS and YFSETQ.

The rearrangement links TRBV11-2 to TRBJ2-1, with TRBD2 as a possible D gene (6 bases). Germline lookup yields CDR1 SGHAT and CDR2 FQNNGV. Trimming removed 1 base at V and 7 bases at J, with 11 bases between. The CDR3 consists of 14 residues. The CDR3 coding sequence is TGTGCCAGCAGCTTAGTTCGGGGGAGAAATGAGCAGTTCTTC. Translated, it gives CASSLVRGRNEQFF. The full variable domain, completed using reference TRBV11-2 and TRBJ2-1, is EAGVAQSPRYKIIEKRQSVAFWCNPISGHATLYWYQQILGQGPKLLIQFQNNGVVDDSQLPKDRFSAERLKGVDSTLKIQPAKLEDSAVYLCASSLVRGRNEQFFGPGTRLTVL.

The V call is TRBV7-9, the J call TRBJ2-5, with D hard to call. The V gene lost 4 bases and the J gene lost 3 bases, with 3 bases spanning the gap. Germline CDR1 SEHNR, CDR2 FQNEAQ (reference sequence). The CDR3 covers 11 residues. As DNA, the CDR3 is TGTGCCAGCAGCTCCGAAGAGACCCAGTACTTC. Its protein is CASSSEETQYF.

The CDR3 loop is CAWKPRRSGSPLHF. For the CDR3, the DNA is TGTGCCTGGAAACCCCGGAGGTCAGGTTCACCCCTCCACTTT. The genes are TRBV30 and TRBJ1-6; D remains unclear. The V end lost 4 bases, the J end lost 9 bases, and 16 bases lay between the germline ends. Germline values: CDR1 GTSNPN, CDR2 SVGIG (reference sequence). The CDR3 spans 14 residues.

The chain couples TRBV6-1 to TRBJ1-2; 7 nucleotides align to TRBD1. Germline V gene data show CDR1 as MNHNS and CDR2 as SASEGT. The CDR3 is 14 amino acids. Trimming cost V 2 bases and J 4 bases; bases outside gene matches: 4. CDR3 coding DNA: TGTGCCAGCAGTGAAAACAGGGGAGTCTATGGCTACACCTTC. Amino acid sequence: CASSENRGVYGYTF.

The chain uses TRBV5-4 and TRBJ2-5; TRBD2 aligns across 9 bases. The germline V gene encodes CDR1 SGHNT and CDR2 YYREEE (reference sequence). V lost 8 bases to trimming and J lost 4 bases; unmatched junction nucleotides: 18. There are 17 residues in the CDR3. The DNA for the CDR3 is TGTGCCAGACCCGTGGTAGCGGGAGAAGTATTTGGAGAGACCCAGTACTTC. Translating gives CARPVVAGEVFGETQYF.

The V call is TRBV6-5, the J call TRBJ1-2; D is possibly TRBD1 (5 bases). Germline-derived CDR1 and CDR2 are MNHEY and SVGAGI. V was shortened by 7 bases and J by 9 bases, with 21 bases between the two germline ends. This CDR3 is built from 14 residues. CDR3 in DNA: TGTGCCAGCATCCCCCCCGGGGGGAGTTGGAGCTACACCTTC. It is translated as CASIPPGGSWSYTF.

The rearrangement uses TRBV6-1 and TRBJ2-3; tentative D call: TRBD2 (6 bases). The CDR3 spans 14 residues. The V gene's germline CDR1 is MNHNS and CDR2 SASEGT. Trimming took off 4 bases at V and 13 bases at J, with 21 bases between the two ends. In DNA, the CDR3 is TGTGCCAGCAGTGTCACCGGCGCAGGAGGGCCGGAGTATTTT. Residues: CASSVTGAGGPEYF.

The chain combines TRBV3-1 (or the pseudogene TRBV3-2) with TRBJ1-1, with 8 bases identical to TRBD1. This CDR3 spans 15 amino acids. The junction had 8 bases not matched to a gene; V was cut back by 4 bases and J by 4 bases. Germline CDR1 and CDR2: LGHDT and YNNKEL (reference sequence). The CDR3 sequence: CASSPGQGWATEAFF. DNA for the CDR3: TGTGCCAGCAGCCCTGGACAGGGTTGGGCCACTGAAGCTTTCTTT.

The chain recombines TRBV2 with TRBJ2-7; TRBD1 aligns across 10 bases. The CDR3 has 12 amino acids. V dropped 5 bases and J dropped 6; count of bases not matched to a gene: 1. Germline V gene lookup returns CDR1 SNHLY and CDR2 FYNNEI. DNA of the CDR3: TGTGCCAGCAGTCGGACAGGGGGCGAGCAGTACTTC. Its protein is CASSRTGGEQYF.

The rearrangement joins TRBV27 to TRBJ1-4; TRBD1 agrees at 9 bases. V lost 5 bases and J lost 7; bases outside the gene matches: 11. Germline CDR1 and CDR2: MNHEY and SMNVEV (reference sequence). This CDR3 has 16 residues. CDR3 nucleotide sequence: TGTGCCAGCAGTCTAACCACCGGGACAGGGAGTGAAAAACTGTTTTTT. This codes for CASSLTTGTGSEKLFF.